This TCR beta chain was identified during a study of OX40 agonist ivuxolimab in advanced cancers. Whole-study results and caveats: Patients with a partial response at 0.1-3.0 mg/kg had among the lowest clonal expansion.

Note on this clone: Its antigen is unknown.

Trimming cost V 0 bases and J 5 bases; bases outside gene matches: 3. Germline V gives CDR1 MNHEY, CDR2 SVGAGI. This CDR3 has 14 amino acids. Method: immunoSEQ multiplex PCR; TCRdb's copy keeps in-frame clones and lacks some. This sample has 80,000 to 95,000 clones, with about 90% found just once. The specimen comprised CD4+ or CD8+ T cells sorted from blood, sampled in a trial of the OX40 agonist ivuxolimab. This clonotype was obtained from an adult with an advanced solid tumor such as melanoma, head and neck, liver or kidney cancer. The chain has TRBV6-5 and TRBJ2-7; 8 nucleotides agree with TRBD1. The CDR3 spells CASSYSTGVDEQYF. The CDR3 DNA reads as TGTGCCAGCAGTTACTCGACAGGGGTTGACGAGCAGTACTTC.